Below, 30 T cell receptor beta chains from the same sample are listed, as sequenced in a study of T cell clonality in common variable immunodeficiency. Findings and caveats of the study: Reportedly, TCR beta sequences from common variable immunodeficiency showed fewer deletions and N-nucleotide insertions.

Data came from immunoSEQ multiplex PCR; TCRdb stores just in-frame clones and leaves some out. The sample yields around 30,000 clones, without any singletons. What these receptors recognize is not known. The sequencing sample was made of peripheral blood mononuclear cells. The receptors originated from a human donor with common variable immunodeficiency.

In this sample, this clone is medium-sized. The CDR3 end is not reached by the read, which stops 3 residues before it; the germline J gene fills it in. The gene calls are TRBV30 and TRBJ1-2; possibly TRBD1 for D (5 bases). V was clipped by 0 bases and J by 5 bases, with 7 bases between them. This CDR3 is 12 amino acids long. CDR1 and CDR2 from the germline V gene are GTSNPN and SVGIG (reference sequence). CDR3: CAWSVSGYGYTF. The sequenced part of the CDR3 DNA is TGTGCCTGGAGTGTATCAGGGTATGGC.

This clone showed up just a few times. Sequencing ends 3 residues short of the CDR3 end; the germline J gene provides the rest. The chain has TRBV19 and TRBJ2-7, with D perhaps TRBD2 (6 bases). The CDR3 length is 13 residues. The germline CDR1 and CDR2 sequences are LNHDA and SQIVND (reference sequence). With 8 bases removed from V and 4 bases from J, the gap between germline ends came to 15 bases. The sequenced CDR3 bases are TGTGCCAGTGGCGAACTAGCCTCTTACGAG. It yields the protein CASGELASYE. The entire CDR3 sequence reads CASGELASYEQYF.

This clone has more than one count but fewer than ten. The read is 3 residues too short to cover the CDR3 end, so that end is filled in from the germline J gene. The chain is built from TRBV30 and TRBJ1-6; a possible D gene is TRBD1 (6 bases). Trimming stripped 3 bases from V and 6 bases from J, with 15 bases between. The length of the CDR3 is 15 residues. From germline, CDR1 is GTSNPN and CDR2 SVGIG (reference sequence). The CDR3 here is CAWSRTGTSNSPLHF. CDR3 DNA, as far as it was read: TGTGCCTGGAGCAGGACCGGGACAAGTAATTCACCC.

This clone was counted only a few times. The CDR3 end lies 3 residues beyond the end of the read and is filled in from the germline J gene. The chain recombines TRBV11-2 with TRBJ2-7; D call uncertain. The germline V gene encodes CDR1 SGHAT and CDR2 FQNNGV. The germline V and J ends were trimmed by 1 base and 3 bases, with 7 bases remaining between them. The CDR3 consists of 13 residues. CDR3 sequence: CASSLAGSYEQYF. CDR3 DNA (partial): TGTGCCAGCAGCTTAGCAGGCAGCTACGAG. Full variable domain (missing parts from reference TRBV11-2 and TRBJ2-7): EAGVAQSPRYKIIEKRQSVAFWCNPISGHATLYWYQQILGQGPKLLIQFQNNGVVDDSQLPKDRFSAERLKGVDSTLKIQPAKLEDSAVYLCASSLAGSYEQYFGPGTRLTVT.

To note about this clone: The read gets to within 3 residues of the CDR3 end, and the germline J gene fills in the rest. This CDR3 is also generated by other DNA sequences in the sample. V usage is TRBV19 and J usage is TRBJ2-3; the match to TRBD2 covers 7 bases. This CDR3 spans 15 amino acids. Germline loops: CDR1 LNHDA, CDR2 SQIVND (reference sequence). V was pared by 9 bases and J by 5 bases, with 14 bases of the junction left unmatched. The covered CDR3 bases are TGTGCCAGCAGGGAGCGGGGAGGGGAGGGAGATACG. This codes for CASRERGGEGDT. The full CDR3 reads CASRERGGEGDTQYF.

Details on this clone: The read ends 3 residues before the CDR3 terminus; that terminus is restored from the germline J gene. The chain employs TRBV7-2 and TRBJ2-7; possibly TRBD2 for D (6 bases). Looked up from germline, CDR1 is SGHTA and CDR2 is FQGNSA. The CDR3 spans 15 residues. Trimming took 5 bases from V and 4 from J, leaving 18 bases between them. Partial CDR3 DNA: TGTGCCAGCAGCCTCAAAGCGGGCCAAGGGTACGAG. Translating gives CASSLKAGQGYE. The complete CDR3 sequence is CASSLKAGQGYEQYF. Combining the CDR3 with reference TRBV7-2 and TRBJ2-7 gives the whole variable domain GAGVSQSPSNKVTEKGKDVELRCDPISGHTALYWYRQSLGQGLEFLIYFQGNSAPDKSGLPSDRFSAERTGGSVSTLTIQRTQQEDSAVYLCASSLKAGQGYEQYFGPGTRLTVT.

In its sample, this clone ranks as medium-sized. The CDR3 end is not reached by the read, which stops 3 residues before it; the germline J gene fills it in. The rearrangement links TRBV2 to TRBJ2-1; D unclear. CDR1 is SNHLY and CDR2 is FYNNEI in the germline V gene. The CDR3 is made up of 11 amino acids. Trimming removed 4 bases from V and 8 bases from J, with 6 bases in between. The CDR3 protein is CASSGYYEQFF. CDR3 bases read: TGTGCCAGCAGTGGGTACTATGAG.

This clone was observed many times. Sequencing ends 3 residues short of the CDR3 end; the germline J gene provides the rest. The rearrangement joins TRBV5-1 to TRBJ2-4; no clear D. CDR1 and CDR2 from the germline V gene are SGHRS and YFSETQ. V was clipped by 0 bases and J by 4 bases, with 11 bases between them. The CDR3 extends over 15 amino acids. The CDR3 is CASSLDYSPKNIQYF. CDR3 DNA (partial): TGCGCCAGCAGCTTGGACTATTCCCCAAAAAACATT. Drawing the rest from reference TRBV5-1 and TRBJ2-4, the complete variable domain is KAGVTQTPRYLIKTRGQQVTLSCSPISGHRSVSWYQQTPGQGLQFLFEYFSETQRNKGNFPGRFSGRQFSNSRSEMNVSTLELGDSALYLCASSLDYSPKNIQYFGAGTRLSVL.

Only a few counts were recorded for this clone. The CDR3 extends 3 residues past the end of the read, so its final part is completed from the germline J gene. This chain connects TRBV11-1 to TRBJ2-7; 8 bases agree with TRBD1. J was trimmed by 1 base and V by 1 base; bases with no gene match: 3. The CDR3 spans 15 residues. The germline CDR1 and CDR2 sequences are SGHAT and FQDESV (reference sequence). The CDR3 bases that were read are TGTGCCAGCAGCTTAGAACAGGGGGAGTCCTACGAG. This gives the protein CASSLEQGESYE. The entire CDR3 protein reads CASSLEQGESYEQYF.

This clone has more than one count but fewer than ten. The CDR3 end falls 3 residues outside the read, so it is completed with the germline J gene. The chain links TRBV5-1 to TRBJ2-3; D gene ambiguous. Germline V gene lookup returns CDR1 SGHRS and CDR2 YFSETQ. V was shortened by 4 bases and J by 6 bases, with 12 bases between the two germline ends. This CDR3 contains 13 residues. The covered CDR3 bases are TGCGCCAGCAGCCAGCGACGTGGGGATACG. Translated: CASSQRRGDT. The full-length CDR3 reads as CASSQRRGDTQYF.

Note on this clone: Read sequence stops 3 residues before the CDR3 end, and the germline J gene provides the missing end. V is TRBV19 and J is TRBJ2-3; D is possibly TRBD1 or TRBD2 (5 bases each). This CDR3 has 16 residues. The V gene's germline CDR1 is LNHDA and CDR2 SQIVND (reference sequence). V was cut by 6 bases and J by 7 bases, with 23 bases left in between. Partial CDR3 DNA: TGTGCCAGTAGCTTATCTTGGTCGAGGGGTGGGAATACG. It specifies CASSLSWSRGGNT. The complete CDR3 protein is CASSLSWSRGGNTQYF.

The table lists this clone with a few counts. The read ends 3 residues before the CDR3 terminus; that terminus is restored from the germline J gene. This chain joins TRBV5-1 and TRBJ2-5; weak D call: TRBD1 (5 bases). With 2 bases removed from V and 2 bases from J, the gap between germline ends came to 7 bases. Germline lookup yields CDR1 SGHRS and CDR2 YFSETQ. The CDR3 sequence is 13 residues long. CDR3 bases read: TGCGCCAGCAGCTTCCAGGGACAAGAGACC. It specifies CASSFQGQET. In full, the CDR3 is CASSFQGQETQYF.

This clone was detected ten times or more. Coverage ceases 3 residues before the CDR3 finishes, and the germline J gene fills in the end. V gene TRBV19 combines with J gene TRBJ1-2; 7 positions match TRBD1. In germline, CDR1 is LNHDA, CDR2 SQIVND (reference sequence). The CDR3 length is 15 residues. Partial CDR3 DNA: TGTGCCAGTAGTTATACCGGGACAGCTGTCGGGGGC. Amino acids: CASSYTGTAVGG. The entire CDR3 protein is CASSYTGTAVGGYTF.

This clone was recorded a few times. The read ends 3 residues shy of where the CDR3 ends; the end is completed using the germline J gene. The chain carries TRBV18 and TRBJ1-5; tentative D call: TRBD1 (6 bases). This CDR3 comprises 13 residues. Deletions cut 2 bases from V and 7 bases from J, with 9 bases between. CDR1 and CDR2 from the germline V gene are KGHSH and LQKENI. CDR3 DNA (partial): TGTGCCAGCTCACCAGGAGGGGGACAGCCC. Protein product: CASSPGGGQP. The CDR3 as a whole reads CASSPGGGQPQHF.

Only a few counts were recorded for this clone. The CDR3 end is not reached by the read, which stops 3 residues before it; the germline J gene fills it in. The V and J genes are TRBV5-6 and TRBJ2-7; 7 nucleotides align to TRBD2. V shed 4 bases and J 0 bases; nucleotides not matched to a gene: 7. From germline, CDR1 is SGHDT and CDR2 YYEEEE. The CDR3 is made up of 15 amino acids. CDR3 residues: CASSLGTTFSYEQYF. The sequenced part of the CDR3 DNA is TGTGCCAGCAGCCTCGGGACTACCTTCTCCTACGAG.

This clone was counted at least ten times. The read comes to an end 3 residues before the CDR3 does, leaving the germline J gene to fill in the end. V is TRBV18 and J is TRBJ2-6; D may be TRBD2 (6 bases). The CDR3 length is 12 residues. CDR1 and CDR2 from the germline V gene are KGHSH and LQKENI. The CDR3: CASSPSGLVLTF. CDR3 DNA, as far as it was read: TGTGCCAGCTCACCATCGGGACTTGTC.

This clone was seen many times. The read gets to within 3 residues of the CDR3 end, and the germline J gene fills in the rest. The rearrangement uses TRBV30 and TRBJ1-3; 8 positions match TRBD1. Germline V gene data show CDR1 as GTSNPN and CDR2 as SVGIG (reference sequence). This CDR3 comprises 12 residues. The sequenced part of the CDR3 DNA is TGTGCCTGGAGTCAGCGGACAGGGAAG. It specifies CAWSQRTGK. The CDR3 in its entirety is CAWSQRTGKIYF.

There are many counts of this clone. From the germline J gene comes the end of the CDR3, since the read stops 3 residues before it. V gene TRBV18 combines with J gene TRBJ1-1; weak D call: TRBD1 (6 bases). V was pared by 8 bases and J by 1 base, with 11 bases between. Germline CDR1 reads KGHSH; CDR2 reads LQKENI. The CDR3 sequence is 13 residues long. CDR3 bases read: TGTGCCAGCACTACAGGGAGGAACACTGAA. It specifies CASTTGRNTE. In full, the CDR3 reads CASTTGRNTEAFF.

This clone was observed at least ten times. The CDR3 end lies 3 residues beyond the end of the read and is filled in from the germline J gene. The rearrangement links TRBV6-1 to TRBJ2-4; TRBD2 is a possible D gene (5 bases). The CDR3 totals 13 residues. Germline V gene data show CDR1 as MNHNS and CDR2 as SASEGT. Trimming pared 4 bases from V and 7 bases from J, leaving 11 bases between. The covered CDR3 bases are TGTGCCAGCAGTGGCCGAGGACTTAACATT. Its translation: CASSGRGLNI. The full CDR3 is CASSGRGLNIQYF.

As for this clone: The read gets to within 3 residues of the CDR3 end, and the germline J gene fills in the rest. This sequence joins TRBV20-1 and TRBJ1-3; tentative D call: TRBD1 (6 bases). V lost 6 bases and J 2 bases, leaving 23 bases between the germline ends. This CDR3 contains 17 residues. Germline-derived CDR1 and CDR2 are DFQATT and SNEGSKA (reference sequence). This CDR3 is CSAPAGGVMQAGNTIYF. The covered CDR3 bases are TGCAGTGCCCCCGCGGGGGGCGTGATGCAAGCTGGAAACACC.

With regard to this clone: The missing CDR3 end, 3 residues past where the read stops, is filled in from the germline J gene. J is TRBJ1-1 and V is TRBV7-9; possible D gene TRBD1, 5 bases. V lost 10 bases and J lost 0, with 18 bases in between. Germline V gene sequence: CDR1 SEHNR, CDR2 FQNEAQ (reference sequence). This CDR3 region has 15 residues. CDR3 bases read: TGTGCCACCCGAGGGGTCGACCCCATGAACACTGAA. Translation: CATRGVDPMNTE. The complete CDR3 reads CATRGVDPMNTEAFF.

This clone turned up a few times. The read halts 3 residues ahead of the CDR3 end, with the missing end drawn from the germline J gene. This chain connects TRBV7-9 to TRBJ1-2, with 7 bases aligning to TRBD1. This CDR3 is built from 14 residues. CDR1 is SEHNR and CDR2 is FQNEAQ in the germline V gene (reference sequence). The part of the CDR3 DNA that was read is TGTGCCAGCAGTTACAATCGGGGGACAGACGGC. This codes for CASSYNRGTDG. The entire CDR3 reads CASSYNRGTDGYTF.

This clone occurred a few times. The read halts 3 residues ahead of the CDR3 end, with the missing end drawn from the germline J gene. The V and J genes are TRBV19 and TRBJ2-6; 7 bases are shared with TRBD1. CDR1 is LNHDA, CDR2 SQIVND, per germline (reference sequence). Trimming cost V 5 bases and J 2 bases; bases outside gene matches: 3. This CDR3 has 15 residues. This CDR3 is CASSAQGAGANVLTF. Partial CDR3 DNA: TGTGCCAGTAGTGCTCAGGGGGCTGGGGCCAACGTC.

This clone has only a few counts. The read halts 3 residues ahead of the CDR3 end, with the missing end drawn from the germline J gene. The rearrangement joins TRBV30 to TRBJ2-1; D may be TRBD2 (6 bases). V was pared by 4 bases and J by 4 bases, with 11 bases between. The CDR3 contains 13 residues. From germline, CDR1 is GTSNPN and CDR2 SVGIG (reference sequence). Partial CDR3 DNA: TGTGCCTGGACCGGGCGGGGATACAATGAG. Translation gives CAWTGRGYNE. The entire CDR3 protein reads CAWTGRGYNEQFF.

The CDR3 loop reads CASSEWDRDTDTQYF. The CDR3 DNA, read in part, is TGTGCCAGCAGTGAATGGGACAGGGACACAGATACG. This chain joins TRBV2 and TRBJ2-3, with 9 bases matching TRBD1. The CDR3 end is not reached by the read, which stops 3 residues before it; the germline J gene fills it in. CDR1 is SNHLY, CDR2 FYNNEI, per germline. The CDR3 has 15 residues. V dropped 2 bases and J dropped 2; count of bases not matched to a gene: 2.

This clone was recorded a few times. With the read ending 3 residues before the CDR3 end, the germline J gene is used to fill in that end. This rearrangement joins TRBV6-2 or TRBV6-3 to TRBJ2-1; weak D call: TRBD2 (6 bases). The V end lost 3 bases, the J end lost 7 bases, and 16 bases lay between the germline ends. The CDR3 contains 15 residues. Germline V gene lookup returns CDR1 MNHEY and CDR2 SVGEGT. The CDR3 bases that were read are TGTGCCAGCAGTTATTGGAGGGGCCAGCGTAATGAG. Protein: CASSYWRGQRNE. The whole CDR3 sequence reads CASSYWRGQRNEQFF.

There are a few counts of this clone. The read comes to an end 3 residues before the CDR3 does, leaving the germline J gene to fill in the end. V usage is TRBV5-1 and J usage is TRBJ2-7; D is uncertain. Germline V gene lookup returns CDR1 SGHRS and CDR2 YFSETQ. V shed 0 bases and J shed 0 bases, with 16 bases lying between them. The CDR3 contains 17 residues. The CDR3 sequence is CASSLEVSFLPSYEQYF. The sequenced CDR3 bases are TGCGCCAGCAGCTTGGAGGTCTCCTTCTTACCCTCCTACGAG. Combining the CDR3 with reference TRBV5-1 and TRBJ2-7 gives the whole variable domain KAGVTQTPRYLIKTRGQQVTLSCSPISGHRSVSWYQQTPGQGLQFLFEYFSETQRNKGNFPGRFSGRQFSNSRSEMNVSTLELGDSALYLCASSLEVSFLPSYEQYFGPGTRLTVT.

This clone has a count of ten or more. The read ends 3 residues early relative to the CDR3; the germline J gene fills the gap. The chain combines TRBV5-4 with TRBJ1-1; D unclear. This CDR3 has 14 amino acids. CDR1 and CDR2 (germline): SGHNT, YYREEE (reference sequence). The ends were cut back, 4 bases at V and 4 bases at J, with 14 bases in the middle. The DNA read from the CDR3 is TGTGCCAGCAGCCGCGGGCCGGTGGGCACTGAA. This encodes CASSRGPVGTE. The full CDR3 protein is CASSRGPVGTEAFF. Complete variable domain (other parts from reference TRBV5-4 and TRBJ1-1): ETGVTQSPTHLIKTRGQQVTLRCSSQSGHNTVSWYQQALGQGPQFIFQYYREEENGRGNFPPRFSGLQFPNYSSELNVNALELDDSALYLCASSRGPVGTEAFFGQGTRLTVV.

This clone was counted a few times. Incomplete CDR3 DNA: TGTGCCAGCAGCCCGGGACACAACCCCGGAGAGACC. Its protein product is CASSPGHNPGET. The CDR3 in its entirety is CASSPGHNPGETQYF. The V call is TRBV7-9, the J call TRBJ2-5; tentatively, D is TRBD1 (6 bases). The observed sequence ends 3 residues before the CDR3 terminus, with the missing tail filled in from the germline J gene. Germline CDR1 reads SEHNR; CDR2 reads FQNEAQ (reference sequence). The V and J ends lost 5 bases and 4 bases respectively, with 17 bases between them. This CDR3 has 15 residues.

To note about this clone: Coverage ceases 3 residues before the CDR3 finishes, and the germline J gene fills in the end. The chain links TRBV2 to TRBJ2-1; 8 positions match TRBD1. The CDR3 runs 14 residues. CDR1 is SNHLY, CDR2 FYNNEI, per germline. Trimming took 7 bases from V and 7 from J; bases not matched to a gene: 9. This CDR3 is CASKRQGAVNEQFF. Partial CDR3 DNA: TGTGCCAGCAAGAGGCAGGGGGCAGTGAATGAG.